The source of this T cell receptor (beta chain) is a study of radiotherapy plus CTLA-4 blockade in lung cancer. On the study more broadly: Objective response was observed in about 19% of patients, and disease control in 30% to 40%.

The V segment lost 6 bases and the J segment 2 bases; nucleotides outside the gene matches: 10. This CDR3 is built from 15 residues. Germline V gene sequence: CDR1 MNHNY, CDR2 SVGAGI (reference sequence). Focal radiation with ipilimumab CTLA-4 blockade was given to patients with chemo-refractory metastatic non-small-cell lung cancer. Study results and caveats: Early blood T cell clone changes and increased post-radiation serum interferon-beta were reportedly the strongest response predictors. Blood saw expansion of tumor-derived TCR clones after radiotherapy plus ipilimumab.

As concerns this clone: Its antigen is unknown.

Libraries were prepared by immunoSEQ multiplex PCR; TCRdb keeps only in-frame clonotypes and omits some of them. The profile shows about 81,000 clones, around 72% of them singletons. This chain joins TRBV6-6 and TRBJ2-7; TRBD1 agrees at 7 bases. The source was peripheral blood, collected from a patient treated with radiotherapy plus ipilimumab. This TCR came from a human donor with non-small cell lung cancer that progressed on radiotherapy plus ipilimumab. CDR3 in DNA: TGTGCCAGCAGCTGGGACAGCAGCCTCCCCTACGAGCAGTACTTC. Translated: CASSWDSSLPYEQYF.